The 8 T cell receptor beta chains below were found in one sample sequenced in a study of CD8 T cells in ankylosing spondylitis. TCRdb reprocessed the 5' RACE reads via MiXCR and lists one record per CDR3 protein. The sample records 300,000 to 400,000 distinct CDR3 sequences, approximately 22% being singletons. Sample: blood, either unsorted or a sorted T cell fraction (not recorded which). These receptors all come from a male donor with ankylosing spondylitis or in good health (not recorded which).

The J gene is TRBJ2-3, the V gene TRBV28, with D perhaps matching TRBD1 (6 bases). The CDR3 has 16 amino acids. Trimming removed 2 bases at V and 0 bases at J, with 12 bases between. From germline, CDR1 is MDHEN and CDR2 SYDVKM. CDR3 protein: CASSLGDTSSTDTQYF. The CDR3 DNA is TGTGCCAGCAGTTTAGGGGACACTTCTAGCACAGATACGCAGTATTTT. The whole variable domain, filled in from reference TRBV28 and TRBJ2-3, reads DVKVTQSSRYLVKRTGEKVFLECVQDMDHENMFWYRQDPGLGLRLIYFSYDVKMKEKGDIPEGYSVSREKKERFSLILESASTNQTSMYLCASSLGDTSSTDTQYFGPGTRLTVL.

This chain joins TRBV6-2 or TRBV6-3 and TRBJ1-1; 7 nucleotides align to TRBD1. Per germline, CDR1 MNHEY and CDR2 SVGEGT. This CDR3 contains 14 residues. Trimming removed 7 bases from V and 0 bases from J; junction bases left unmatched: 5. The CDR3 loop is CASNPGQLNTEAFF. CDR3 in DNA: TGTGCCAGCAATCCGGGACAGCTGAACACTGAAGCTTTCTTT.

The J gene is TRBJ2-1, the V gene TRBV6-2 or TRBV6-3, with D perhaps TRBD1 or TRBD2 (6 bases each). Germline V gives CDR1 MNHEY, CDR2 SVGEGT. The CDR3 is 16 residues long. The V gene lost 0 bases and the J gene lost 3 bases, with 12 bases spanning the gap. The CDR3: CASSYSKGGGYNEQFF. The CDR3 DNA reads TGTGCCAGCAGTTACTCGAAAGGAGGGGGCTACAATGAGCAGTTCTTC.

This clonotype occurred many times. The chain uses TRBV4-2 and TRBJ2-2; 11 nucleotides agree with TRBD2. V was clipped by 0 bases and J by 3 bases; unmatched bases: 3. The CDR3 loop spans 17 amino acids. Germline-derived CDR1 and CDR2 are LGHNA and YNFKEQ. The CDR3 DNA reads TGTGCCAGCAGCCAAGAGGTAGCGGGGGGGTACACCGGGGAGCTGTTTTTT. Its translation: CASSQEVAGGYTGELFF.

The V and J genes are TRBV7-9 and TRBJ1-1; D not resolved. Trimming stripped 0 bases from V and 1 base from J, with 9 bases between. The CDR3 contains 15 residues. CDR1 SEHNR and CDR2 FQNEAQ come from the germline V gene (reference sequence). This chain's CDR3 is CASSLAPEGNTEAFF. The CDR3 region has the DNA TGTGCCAGCAGCTTAGCTCCTGAGGGGAACACTGAAGCTTTCTTT.

This clonotype was seen more than once but under ten times. The chain employs TRBV5-1 and TRBJ2-1, with D unclear. Germline-derived CDR1 and CDR2 are SGHRS and YFSETQ. The CDR3 is 15 residues long. V was shortened by 4 bases and J by 1 base, with 12 bases between the two germline ends. The CDR3 coding sequence is TGCGCCAGCAGCCCTGAGTGGGGTTCCTACAATGAGCAGTTCTTC. Translating gives CASSPEWGSYNEQFF.

This sequence joins TRBV20-1 and TRBJ2-1; 7 positions agree with TRBD2. The CDR3 spans 14 residues. The trim removed 1 base at V and 2 bases at J, leaving 2 bases unmatched. From germline, CDR1 is DFQATT and CDR2 SNEGSKA (reference sequence). This CDR3 is CSARVGGTYNEQFF. The CDR3 bases are TGCAGTGCTAGAGTCGGGGGGACCTACAATGAGCAGTTCTTC.

This rearrangement joins TRBV13 to TRBJ2-7; D possibly corresponds to TRBD2 (5 bases). The V and J ends lost 1 base and 7 bases respectively, with 11 bases between them. The CDR3 loop spans 13 amino acids. Germline V gene sequence: CDR1 PRHDT, CDR2 FYEKMQ (reference sequence). CDR3 DNA: TGTGCCAGCAGCTTAGACCTAGCTGGGGAGCAGTACTTC. It translates to CASSLDLAGEQYF.